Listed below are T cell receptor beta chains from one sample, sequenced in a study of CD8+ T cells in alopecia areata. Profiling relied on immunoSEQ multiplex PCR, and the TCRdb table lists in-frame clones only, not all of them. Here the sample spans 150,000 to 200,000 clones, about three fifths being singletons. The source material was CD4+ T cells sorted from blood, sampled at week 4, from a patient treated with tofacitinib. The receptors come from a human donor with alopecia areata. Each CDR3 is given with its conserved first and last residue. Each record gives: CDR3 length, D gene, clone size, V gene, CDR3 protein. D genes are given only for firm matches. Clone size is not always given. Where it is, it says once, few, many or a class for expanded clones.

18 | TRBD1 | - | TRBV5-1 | CASSTETGVFNNNSPLHF
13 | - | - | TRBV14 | CASSQVLGNEQFF
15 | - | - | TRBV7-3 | CASSPGLGNTGELFF
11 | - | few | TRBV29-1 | CSVVKSHIQYF
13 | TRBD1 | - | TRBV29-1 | CSVWTGSSYEQYF
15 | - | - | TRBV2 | CASSPGLFSNQPQHF
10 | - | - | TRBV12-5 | CASGPPFQYF
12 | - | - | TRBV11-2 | CASSLPGLEQYF
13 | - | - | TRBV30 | CAWSVIGNQPQHF
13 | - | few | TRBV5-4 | CASSLDGWDGYTF
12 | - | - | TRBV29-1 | CSVGGDTDTQYF
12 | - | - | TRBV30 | CAWSPIIYTQYF
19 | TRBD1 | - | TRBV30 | CAWSEVKGTAYDYNSPLHF
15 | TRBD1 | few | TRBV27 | CASSRRTGVNEKLFF
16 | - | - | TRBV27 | CASSSVSSSYNSPLHF
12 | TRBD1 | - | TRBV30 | CACGQGKGGYTF
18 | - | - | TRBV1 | CTSSPKRAREGARYGYTF
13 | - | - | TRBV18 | CASSPDGNTEAFF
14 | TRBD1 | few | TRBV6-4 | CASSLGQGSTEAFF
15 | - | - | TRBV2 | CASSELRGREETQYF
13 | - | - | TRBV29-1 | CSVGSQKNTEAFF
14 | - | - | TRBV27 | CASSPRPEGYGYTF
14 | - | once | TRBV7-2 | CASSFQARYNEQFF
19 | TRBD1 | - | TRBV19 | CASSIFRDSYVSLTAAQHF
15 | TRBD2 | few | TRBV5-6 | CASSWEGSGANVLTF
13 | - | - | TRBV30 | CAWSIGPDSPLHF
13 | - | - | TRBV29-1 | CSVGRVPGQPQHF
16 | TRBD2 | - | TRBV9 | CASSVAIGGALDTQYF